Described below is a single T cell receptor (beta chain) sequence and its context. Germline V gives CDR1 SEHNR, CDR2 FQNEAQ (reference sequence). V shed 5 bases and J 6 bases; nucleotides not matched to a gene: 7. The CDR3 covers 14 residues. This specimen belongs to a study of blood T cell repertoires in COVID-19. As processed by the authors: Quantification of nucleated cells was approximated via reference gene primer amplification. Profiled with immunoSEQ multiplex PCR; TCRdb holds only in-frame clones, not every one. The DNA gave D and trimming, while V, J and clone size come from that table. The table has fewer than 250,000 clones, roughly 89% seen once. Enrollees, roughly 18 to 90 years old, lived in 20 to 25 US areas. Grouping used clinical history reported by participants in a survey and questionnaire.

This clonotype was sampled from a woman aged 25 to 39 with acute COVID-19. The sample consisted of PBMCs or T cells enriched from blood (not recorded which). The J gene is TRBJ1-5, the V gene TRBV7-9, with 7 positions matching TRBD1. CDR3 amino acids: CASSLTGRPQPQHF. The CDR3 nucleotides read TGTGCCAGCAGCCTGACAGGGAGACCTCAGCCCCAGCATTTT.